The 13 T cell receptor beta chains given below trace back to one sample, sequenced in a study of blood T cell repertoires in COVID-19. Assay used: immunoSEQ multiplex PCR; TCRdb lists only in-frame clones, some missing. Altogether over 200,000 clones are present, around four fifths being singletons, with the ten largest covering 4.5% to 6.5%. Input material: peripheral blood. The source of these receptors is a man aged 80 or over with acute or convalescent COVID-19.

V gene TRBV28 combines with J gene TRBJ2-1; TRBD2 matches 10 bases. Germline CDR1 reads MDHEN; CDR2 reads SYDVKM. V lost 2 bases, J lost 2 bases, and 3 bases stayed unmatched. The CDR3 sequence is 16 residues long. The CDR3 spells CASSLVGLATYNEQFF. The CDR3 DNA sequence: TGTGCCAGCAGTTTAGTGGGACTAGCGACCTACAATGAGCAGTTCTTC.

The V and J genes are TRBV3-1 (or the pseudogene TRBV3-2) and TRBJ1-2, with 7 bases fitting TRBD1. The CDR3 length is 13 residues. The V segment lost 5 bases and the J segment 0 bases; nucleotides outside the gene matches: 0. Germline V lookup: CDR1 LGHDT, CDR2 YNNKEL (reference sequence). Here the CDR3 DNA reads TGTGCCAGCAGCGGACAGGCTAACTATGGCTACACCTTC. It is translated as CASSGQANYGYTF.

The chain is built from TRBV5-4 and TRBJ1-6, with TRBD1 identical over 8 bases. This CDR3 has 15 amino acids. V dropped 3 bases and J dropped 4; count of bases not matched to a gene: 3. Germline V lookup: CDR1 SGHNT, CDR2 YYREEE (reference sequence). CDR3 sequence reads: CASSSGGRYNSPLHF. CDR3 nucleotides: TGTGCCAGCAGCTCAGGGGGCCGATATAATTCACCCCTCCACTTT.

The rearrangement uses TRBV3-1 (or the pseudogene TRBV3-2) and TRBJ1-1; D ambiguous. Trimming took off 4 bases at V and 4 bases at J, with 13 bases between the two ends. Germline CDR1 LGHDT, CDR2 YNNKEL (reference sequence). This CDR3 has 14 amino acids. The CDR3 loop reads CASSLGTAGTEAFF. Written as DNA, the CDR3 is TGTGCCAGCAGCCTTGGTACGGCGGGCACTGAAGCTTTCTTT.

In its sample, this clone was seen once. This sequence joins TRBV5-1 and TRBJ2-2; weak D call: TRBD2 (5 bases). The germline V and J ends were trimmed by 5 bases and 2 bases, with 13 bases remaining between them. The CDR3 length is 15 residues. Germline V CDR1 and CDR2: SGHRS, YFSETQ. CDR3 residues: CASRKEALNTGELFF. The CDR3 bases are TGCGCCAGCAGGAAGGAGGCCTTAAACACCGGGGAGCTGTTTTTT. The whole variable domain, filled in from reference TRBV5-1 and TRBJ2-2, reads KAGVTQTPRYLIKTRGQQVTLSCSPISGHRSVSWYQQTPGQGLQFLFEYFSETQRNKGNFPGRFSGRQFSNSRSEMNVSTLELGDSALYLCASRKEALNTGELFFGEGSRLTVL.

V gene TRBV7-9 combines with J gene TRBJ2-5, with 8 bases lining up with TRBD2. After removal of 0 bases from V and 5 bases from J, the junction contained 8 bases not matched to a gene. Germline assignment: CDR1 SEHNR and CDR2 FQNEAQ (reference sequence). This CDR3 spans 16 amino acids. In nucleotides, the CDR3 is TGTGCCAGCAGCTTAGCGCCCAGCGGGAGTTGGGAGACCCAGTACTTC. Translated: CASSLAPSGSWETQYF.

The J gene is TRBJ1-5, the V gene TRBV3-1 (or the pseudogene TRBV3-2); possible D gene TRBD1, 5 bases. Germline V gene sequence: CDR1 LGHDT, CDR2 YNNKEL (reference sequence). CDR3 length: 13 residues. The germline V and J ends were trimmed by 5 bases and 6 bases, with 11 bases remaining between them. CDR3 DNA sequence: TGTGCCAGCAGCAGCGTCGGGGGTCAGCCCCAGCATTTT. Translated: CASSSVGGQPQHF.

This sequence joins TRBV3-1 (or the pseudogene TRBV3-2) and TRBJ2-1; 9 bases are shared with TRBD2. Looked up from germline, CDR1 is LGHDT and CDR2 is YNNKEL (reference sequence). V gave up 4 bases and J gave up 9 bases; unmatched junction bases: 7. This CDR3 has 14 residues. The CDR3 sequence: CASSLAGGRGEQFF. As DNA, the CDR3 is TGTGCCAGCAGCCTTGCGGGAGGGCGAGGTGAGCAGTTCTTC.

The chain is built from TRBV5-1 and TRBJ2-5, with D perhaps TRBD2 (5 bases). V gave up 5 bases and J gave up 0 bases, with 14 bases separating them. CDR1 is SGHRS, CDR2 YFSETQ, per germline. The length of the CDR3 is 15 residues. The CDR3 DNA follows: TGCGCCAGCAGTCGGGGAAACGGGTACCAAGAGACCCAGTACTTC. This gives the protein CASSRGNGYQETQYF.

On this clone: A read error may account for a junction end that differs from germline. This chain joins TRBV3-1 (or the pseudogene TRBV3-2) and TRBJ2-1; no definite D call. This CDR3 region has 12 residues. Germline CDR1 LGHDT, CDR2 YNNKEL (reference sequence). The CDR3 DNA sequence: TGTGCCAGCAGCCAAGATATCCGAGAGCGGTTCTTC. Translating it yields CASSQDIRERFF.

V is TRBV3-1 (or the pseudogene TRBV3-2) and J is TRBJ2-2; TRBD1 is a possible D gene (6 bases). The V end was cut by 1 base, the J end by 6 bases, with 12 bases between. Germline CDR1 reads LGHDT; CDR2 reads YNNKEL (reference sequence). The CDR3 spans 15 residues. The CDR3 nucleotides read TGTGCCAGCAGCCAAGTCCAGGGGTCGGCCGGGGAGCTGTTTTTT. Protein product: CASSQVQGSAGELFF.

The V call is TRBV28, the J call TRBJ2-2, with 9 bases aligning to TRBD1. Per germline, CDR1 MDHEN and CDR2 SYDVKM. V was clipped by 6 bases and J by 0 bases; unmatched bases: 5. The CDR3 is 16 residues long. The CDR3 nucleotides are TGTGCCAGCAGGGAGGACAGGGGCGCGAACACCGGGGAGCTGTTTTTT. This gives the protein CASREDRGANTGELFF.

The chain is built from TRBV27 and TRBJ2-3, with 7 nucleotides matching TRBD2. The CDR3 consists of 17 residues. Trimming took 5 bases from V and 4 from J; bases not matched to a gene: 15. From germline, CDR1 is MNHEY and CDR2 SMNVEV (reference sequence). The CDR3, as DNA: TGTGCCAGCAGTCGGGAACTGTTCAGCGGGAAAGCAGATACGCAGTATTTT. Amino acid sequence: CASSRELFSGKADTQYF.